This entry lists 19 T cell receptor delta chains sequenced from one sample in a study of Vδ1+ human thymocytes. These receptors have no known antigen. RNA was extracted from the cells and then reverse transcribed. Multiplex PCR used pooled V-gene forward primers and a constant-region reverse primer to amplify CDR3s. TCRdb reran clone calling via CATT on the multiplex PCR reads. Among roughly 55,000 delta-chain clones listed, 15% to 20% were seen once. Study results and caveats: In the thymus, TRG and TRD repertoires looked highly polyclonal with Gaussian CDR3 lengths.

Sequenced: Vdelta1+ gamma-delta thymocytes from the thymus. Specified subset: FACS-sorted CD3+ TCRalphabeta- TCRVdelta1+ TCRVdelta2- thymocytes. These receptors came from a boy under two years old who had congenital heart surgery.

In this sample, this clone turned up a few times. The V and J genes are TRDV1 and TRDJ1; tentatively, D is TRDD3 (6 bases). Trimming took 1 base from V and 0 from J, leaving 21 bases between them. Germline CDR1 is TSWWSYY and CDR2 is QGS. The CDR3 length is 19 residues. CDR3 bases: TGTGCTCTTGGGGAACGTCCTAGAGGCTGGGGCTGGTACACCGATAAACTCATCTTT. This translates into CALGERPRGWGWYTDKLIF.

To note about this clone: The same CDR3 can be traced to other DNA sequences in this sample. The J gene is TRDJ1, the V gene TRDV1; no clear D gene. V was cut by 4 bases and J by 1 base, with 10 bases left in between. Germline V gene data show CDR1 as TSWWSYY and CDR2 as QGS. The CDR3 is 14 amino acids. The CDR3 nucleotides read TGTGCTCTTGGGGGCAGGAGTTCCACCGATAAACTCATCTTT. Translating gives CALGGRSSTDKLIF.

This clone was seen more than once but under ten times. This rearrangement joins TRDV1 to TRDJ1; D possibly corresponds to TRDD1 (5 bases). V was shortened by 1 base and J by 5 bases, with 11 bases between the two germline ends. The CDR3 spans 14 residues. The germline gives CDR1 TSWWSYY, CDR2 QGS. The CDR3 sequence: CALGEHSRSDKLIF. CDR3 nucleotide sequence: TGTGCTCTTGGGGAACATAGTAGGTCGGATAAACTCATCTTT.

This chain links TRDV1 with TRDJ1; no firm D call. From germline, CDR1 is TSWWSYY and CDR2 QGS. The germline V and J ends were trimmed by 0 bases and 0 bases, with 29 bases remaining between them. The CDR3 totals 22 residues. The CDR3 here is CALGELPPLDLVWAWYTDKLIF. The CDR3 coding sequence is TGTGCTCTTGGGGAACTTCCTCCGCTCGACTTAGTATGGGCGTGGTACACCGATAAACTCATCTTT.

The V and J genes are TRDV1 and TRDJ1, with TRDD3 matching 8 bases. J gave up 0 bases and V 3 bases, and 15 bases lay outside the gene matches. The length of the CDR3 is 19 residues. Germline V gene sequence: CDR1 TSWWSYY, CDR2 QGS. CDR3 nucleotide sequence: TGTGCTCTTGGGGAGCAATGGGGGATGCCCCAATTGTACACCGATAAACTCATCTTT. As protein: CALGEQWGMPQLYTDKLIF.

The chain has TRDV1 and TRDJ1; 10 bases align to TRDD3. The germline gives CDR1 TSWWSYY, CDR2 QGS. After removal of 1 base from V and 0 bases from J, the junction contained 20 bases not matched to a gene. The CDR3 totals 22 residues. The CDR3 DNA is TGTGCTCTTGGGGAACAGTTTGTCCTCCCGAGGGGGATACGTAAGGACACCGATAAACTCATCTTT. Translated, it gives CALGEQFVLPRGIRKDTDKLIF.

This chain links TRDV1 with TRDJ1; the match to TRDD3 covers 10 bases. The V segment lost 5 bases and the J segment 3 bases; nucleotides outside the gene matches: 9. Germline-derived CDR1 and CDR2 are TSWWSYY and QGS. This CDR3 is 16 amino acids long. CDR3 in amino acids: CALGRGQTGGSDKLIF. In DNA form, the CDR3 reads TGTGCTCTTGGGAGGGGACAAACTGGGGGATCCGATAAACTCATCTTT.

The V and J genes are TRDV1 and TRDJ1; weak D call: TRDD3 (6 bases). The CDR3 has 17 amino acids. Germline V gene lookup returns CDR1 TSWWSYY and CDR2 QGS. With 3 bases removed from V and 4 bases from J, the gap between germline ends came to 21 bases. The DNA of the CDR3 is TGTGCTCTTGGGGACTCATACGTGGGCTGGGGAGACGATAAACTCATCTTT. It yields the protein CALGDSYVGWGDDKLIF.

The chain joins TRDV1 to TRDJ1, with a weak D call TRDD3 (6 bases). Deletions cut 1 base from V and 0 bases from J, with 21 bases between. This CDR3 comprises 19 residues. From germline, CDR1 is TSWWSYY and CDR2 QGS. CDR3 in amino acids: CALGEQLHLGRTNTDKLIF. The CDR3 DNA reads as TGTGCTCTTGGGGAACAACTGCATCTGGGGAGAACGAACACCGATAAACTCATCTTT.

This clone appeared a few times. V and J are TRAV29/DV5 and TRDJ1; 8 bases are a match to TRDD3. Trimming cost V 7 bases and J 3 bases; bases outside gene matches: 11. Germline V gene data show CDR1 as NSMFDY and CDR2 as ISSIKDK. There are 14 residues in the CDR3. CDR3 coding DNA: TGTGCACCCTTACTGGGGGGACCCCCCGATAAACTCATCTTT. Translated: CAPLLGGPPDKLIF.

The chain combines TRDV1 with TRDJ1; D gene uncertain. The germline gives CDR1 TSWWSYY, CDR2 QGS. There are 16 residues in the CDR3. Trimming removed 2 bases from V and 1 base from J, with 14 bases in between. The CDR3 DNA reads TGTGCTCTTGGGGAAGACCCCGCTCGTTCCACCGATAAACTCATCTTT. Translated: CALGEDPARSTDKLIF.

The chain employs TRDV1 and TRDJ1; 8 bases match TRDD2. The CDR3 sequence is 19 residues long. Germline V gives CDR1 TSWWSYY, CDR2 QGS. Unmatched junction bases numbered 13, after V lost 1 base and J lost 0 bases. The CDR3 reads CALGEPSYTAGMYTDKLIF. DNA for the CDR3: TGTGCTCTTGGGGAACCTTCCTACACCGCTGGAATGTACACCGATAAACTCATCTTT.

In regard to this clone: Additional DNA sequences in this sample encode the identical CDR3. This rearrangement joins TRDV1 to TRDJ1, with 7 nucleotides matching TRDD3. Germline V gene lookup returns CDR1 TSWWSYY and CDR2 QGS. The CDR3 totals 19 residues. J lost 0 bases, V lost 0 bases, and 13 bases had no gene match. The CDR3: CALGELNGGRVLNTDKLIF. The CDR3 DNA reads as TGTGCTCTTGGGGAACTCAATGGGGGACGCGTACTCAACACCGATAAACTCATCTTT.

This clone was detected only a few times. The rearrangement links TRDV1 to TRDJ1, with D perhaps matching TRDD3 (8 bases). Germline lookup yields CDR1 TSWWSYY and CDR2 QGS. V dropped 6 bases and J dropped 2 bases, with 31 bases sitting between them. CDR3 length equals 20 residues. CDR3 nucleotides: TGTGCTCTTGGCGTTCCTTTCCTACTCCGTGGGGGGGATAGAACCGATAAACTCATCTTT. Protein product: CALGVPFLLRGGDRTDKLIF.

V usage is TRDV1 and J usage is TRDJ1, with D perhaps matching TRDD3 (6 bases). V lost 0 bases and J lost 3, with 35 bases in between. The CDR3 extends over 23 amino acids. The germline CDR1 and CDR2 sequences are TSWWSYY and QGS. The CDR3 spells CALGELAPPHPKWGPREPDKLIF. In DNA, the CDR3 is TGTGCTCTTGGGGAACTAGCCCCACCTCATCCTAAGTGGGGGCCCAGGGAACCCGATAAACTCATCTTT.

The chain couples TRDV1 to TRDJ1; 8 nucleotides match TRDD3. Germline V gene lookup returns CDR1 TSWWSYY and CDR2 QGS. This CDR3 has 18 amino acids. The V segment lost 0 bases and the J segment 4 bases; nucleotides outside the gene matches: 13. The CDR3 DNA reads TGTGCTCTTGGGGAACTAGAATCCTTTGTACTGGGGGGCGATAAACTCATCTTT. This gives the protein CALGELESFVLGGDKLIF.

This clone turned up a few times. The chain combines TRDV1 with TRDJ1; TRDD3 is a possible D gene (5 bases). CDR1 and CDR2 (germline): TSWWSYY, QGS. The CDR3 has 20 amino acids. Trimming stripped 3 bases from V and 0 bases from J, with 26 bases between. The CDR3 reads CALGDRTTSGWAPYTDKLIF. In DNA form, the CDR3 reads TGTGCTCTTGGGGACCGTACGACGTCTGGCTGGGCCCCGTACACCGATAAACTCATCTTT.

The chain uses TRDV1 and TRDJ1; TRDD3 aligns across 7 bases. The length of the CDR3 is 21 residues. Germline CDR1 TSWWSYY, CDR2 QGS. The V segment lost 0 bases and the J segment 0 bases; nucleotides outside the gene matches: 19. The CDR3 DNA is TGTGCTCTTGGGGAACTAGAACTACTTTGGGCCCTGGGGGGTTACACCGATAAACTCATCTTT. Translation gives CALGELELLWALGGYTDKLIF.

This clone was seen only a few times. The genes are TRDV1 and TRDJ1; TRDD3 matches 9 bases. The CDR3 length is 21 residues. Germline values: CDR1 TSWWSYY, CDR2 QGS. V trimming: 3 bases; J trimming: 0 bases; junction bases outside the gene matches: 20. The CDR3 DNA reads TGTGCTCTTGGGGACCATTCGTCCTACGGCCGACTGGGGGACTACACCGATAAACTCATCTTT. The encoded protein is CALGDHSSYGRLGDYTDKLIF.